The source of this T cell receptor beta chain is a study of CD8 T cells in Susac syndrome. After extraction with the RNeasy kit, about 0.45 to 1 ug of the RNA was reverse transcribed using random hexamers. Each CDR3 protein is one row after TCRdb ran MiXCR on the immunoSEQ multiplex PCR reads. The sample comprises around 270,000 distinct CDR3 sequences, about 89% of which are singletons, and about 0.17% rests with the top ten. CDR1 and CDR2 from the germline V gene are MNHEY and SMNVEV (reference sequence). J lost 4 bases, V lost 5 bases, and 6 bases had no gene match. This CDR3 has 14 amino acids. The study used treatment-naive patients who had stable or active relapsing-remitting disease as multiple sclerosis controls.

V and J are TRBV27 and TRBJ2-7; TRBD2 agrees at 9 bases. The sequence derives from a human donor with multiple sclerosis. What was sequenced was CD8+ T cells from PBMCs. CDR3 loop: CASSPSTSGYEQYF. DNA for the CDR3: TGTGCCAGCAGTCCCTCGACTAGCGGTTACGAGCAGTACTTC.